The 18 T cell receptor beta chains reported below all come from one sample, sequenced in a study of cytomegalovirus exposure and HLA in healthy donors. 13 Jbeta primers and 60 Vbeta primers were used for the PCR. Libraries were prepared by immunoSEQ multiplex PCR; TCRdb keeps only in-frame clonotypes and omits some of them. The table has fewer than 250,000 clones, 65% to 75% seen once; the top ten hold about 5%. The sequencing input was PBMCs. These receptors were taken from a man aged 30-40 years in good health and CMV-seropositive.

The chain links TRBV4-3 to TRBJ1-4; D is uncertain. The CDR3 contains 17 residues. Germline V lookup: CDR1 LGHNA, CDR2 YSLEER. The V end was cut by 0 bases, the J end by 8 bases, with 19 bases between. CDR3 sequence (DNA): TGCGCCAGCAGCCAAGATTCCGCAAAGTTACTAGCGGAAAAACTGTTTTTT. This codes for CASSQDSAKLLAEKLFF.

The gene calls are TRBV29-1 and TRBJ1-1; D gene ambiguous. This CDR3 spans 12 amino acids. V was trimmed by 1 base and J by 7 bases, leaving 10 bases between them. In germline, CDR1 is SQVTM, CDR2 ANQGSEA. CDR3 nucleotides: TGCAGCGTTGAAGGACGTGACATTGAAGCTTTCTTT. Protein: CSVEGRDIEAFF.

The CDR3 spells CASGLVGDSQPQPQHF. The CDR3 DNA reads TGTGCTAGTGGTTTGGTGGGGGACAGTCAACCTCAGCCCCAGCATTTT. The rearrangement links TRBV12-5 to TRBJ1-5; 7 bases line up with TRBD1. Trimming removed 0 bases from V and 6 bases from J; junction bases left unmatched: 8. The CDR3 has 16 residues. CDR1 is LGHNT and CDR2 is FRNRAP in the germline V gene.

J is TRBJ1-2 and V is TRBV5-1; 9 bases align to TRBD1. After removal of 6 bases from V and 8 bases from J, the junction contained 5 bases not matched to a gene. The CDR3 extends over 12 amino acids. Germline values: CDR1 SGHRS, CDR2 YFSETQ. This CDR3 is CASKQGARGYTF. The CDR3, as DNA: TGCGCCAGCAAACAGGGGGCGCGGGGCTACACCTTC.

Only a few counts were recorded for this clone. The chain employs TRBV6-5 and TRBJ1-3; unclear D gene. From germline, CDR1 is MNHEY and CDR2 SVGAGI. The CDR3 loop spans 16 amino acids. Trimming removed 3 bases at V and 0 bases at J, with 12 bases between. The CDR3 here is CASSYRPASSGNTIYF. The CDR3 DNA reads as TGTGCCAGCAGTTATCGCCCGGCTAGCTCTGGAAACACCATATATTTT.

This clone was observed a single time. The genes are TRBV30 and TRBJ2-7, with D tentatively TRBD1 (5 bases). The V gene's germline CDR1 is GTSNPN and CDR2 SVGIG (reference sequence). The CDR3 is 14 residues long. Between the trimmed V and J ends, which lost 1 base and 4 bases, there was a span of 14 bases. CDR3 residues: CAWSAVGQGYEQYF. DNA of the CDR3: TGTGCCTGGAGTGCAGTCGGGCAGGGATACGAGCAGTACTTC.

This chain connects TRBV9 to TRBJ1-6; a weak D match, TRBD1 (5 bases). This CDR3 has 14 amino acids. Germline CDR1 is SGDLS and CDR2 is YYNGEE. The ends were cut back, 0 bases at V and 7 bases at J, with 8 bases in the middle. CDR3 amino acids: CASSVGGENSPLHF. The CDR3 bases are TGTGCCAGCAGCGTAGGGGGCGAGAATTCACCCCTCCACTTT.

V and J are TRBV5-4 and TRBJ2-1, with D unclear. Germline V gene lookup returns CDR1 SGHNT and CDR2 YYREEE (reference sequence). V was trimmed by 4 bases and J by 5 bases, leaving 4 bases between them. This CDR3 has 11 residues. The CDR3 sequence is CASSGNNEQFF. Here the CDR3 DNA reads TGTGCCAGCAGCGGCAACAATGAGCAGTTCTTC.

This clone was seen only a few times. This chain joins TRBV6-1 and TRBJ2-2; 9 bases agree with TRBD1. Germline assignment: CDR1 MNHNS and CDR2 SASEGT. This CDR3 region has 13 residues. The V and J ends lost 5 bases and 14 bases, in that order; junction bases with no gene match: 9. CDR3 protein: CASSTDRGIGLFF. CDR3 DNA sequence: TGTGCCAGCAGTACTGACAGGGGGATTGGTCTGTTTTTT.

The chain recombines TRBV18 with TRBJ2-2, with 8 bases lining up with TRBD1. Germline lookup yields CDR1 KGHSH and CDR2 LQKENI. This CDR3 comprises 15 residues. J gave up 1 base and V 8 bases, and 6 bases lay outside the gene matches. This chain's CDR3 is CASKTGQGNTGELFF. CDR3 nucleotide sequence: TGTGCCAGCAAGACTGGACAGGGGAACACCGGGGAGCTGTTTTTT.

This clone has a handful of counts. The chain employs TRBV11-2 and TRBJ2-5, with 8 nucleotides matching TRBD2. TRBJ2-7 explains the end of the DNA better; the J call may be wrong. Per the germline V gene, CDR1 is SGHAT and CDR2 is FQNNGV. The CDR3 has 13 amino acids. Here the CDR3 reads CASQAGGTYEQYF. For the CDR3, the DNA is TGTGCCAGTCAGGCGGGAGGCACCTACGAGCAGTACTTC.

Details on this clone: At the DNA level, this CDR3 is encoded by other sequences in the same sample as well. The chain recombines TRBV9 with TRBJ1-3; D is unresolved. The CDR3 loop spans 14 amino acids. The germline CDR1 and CDR2 sequences are SGDLS and YYNGEE. The V and J ends lost 0 bases and 0 bases respectively, with 4 bases between them. This chain's CDR3 is CASSVGSSGNTIYF. The DNA of the CDR3 is TGTGCCAGCAGCGTAGGGAGCTCTGGAAACACCATATATTTT.

V is TRBV2 and J is TRBJ2-5; TRBD2 might be the D (6 bases). The DNA end lines up better with TRBJ2-7; the J call may be wrong. Germline CDR1 and CDR2: SNHLY and FYNNEI. The CDR3 covers 14 residues. The CDR3 here is CASSFSGGAYEQYF. The DNA of the CDR3 is TGTGCCAGCAGTTTTAGCGGAGGAGCCTACGAGCAGTACTTC.

The chain is built from TRBV7-9 and TRBJ2-5, with D perhaps matching TRBD2 (6 bases). From germline, CDR1 is SEHNR and CDR2 FQNEAQ (reference sequence). CDR3 length: 14 amino acids. V was pared by 4 bases and J by 10 bases, with 19 bases between. CDR3 sequence: CASSSPQGGVDQYF. CDR3 bases: TGTGCCAGCAGCTCGCCCCAAGGAGGGGTGGACCAGTACTTC.

V usage is TRBV27 and J usage is TRBJ2-5; 10 bases match TRBD1. The DNA end favors TRBJ2-7, so the J call may be wrong. This CDR3 is built from 15 residues. CDR1 is MNHEY, CDR2 SMNVEV, per germline (reference sequence). CDR3 nucleotides: TGTGCCAGCAAAACCGGGACAGGGGCCATCTACGAGCAGTACTTC. Encoded protein: CASKTGTGAIYEQYF.

The rearrangement uses TRBV29-1 and TRBJ2-5; D is perhaps TRBD2 (7 bases). The germline gives CDR1 SQVTM, CDR2 ANQGSEA. CDR3 length: 15 residues. Trimming stripped 0 bases from V and 2 bases from J, with 13 bases between. CDR3 in DNA: TGCAGCGTTGAAGAGGGGGGGGCTTGGCAAGAGACCCAGTACTTC. It yields the protein CSVEEGGAWQETQYF.

V is TRBV5-4 and J is TRBJ1-3; D not resolved. The germline gives CDR1 SGHNT, CDR2 YYREEE (reference sequence). The CDR3 runs to 16 residues. V lost 4 bases and J lost 0, with 14 bases in between. The chain's CDR3 is CASSDRPAASGNTIYF. The DNA for the CDR3 is TGTGCCAGCAGCGACCGTCCGGCGGCCTCTGGAAACACCATATATTTT. The whole variable domain, filled in from reference TRBV5-4 and TRBJ1-3, reads ETGVTQSPTHLIKTRGQQVTLRCSSQSGHNTVSWYQQALGQGPQFIFQYYREEENGRGNFPPRFSGLQFPNYSSELNVNALELDDSALYLCASSDRPAASGNTIYFGEGSWLTVV.

V usage is TRBV7-6 and J usage is TRBJ2-5, with TRBD2 as a possible D gene (5 bases). Germline V gene lookup returns CDR1 SGHVS and CDR2 FNYEAQ. The CDR3 totals 15 residues. The V end lost 1 base, the J end lost 2 bases, and 11 bases lay between the germline ends. The CDR3 is CASSLVTLVQETQYF. The CDR3 DNA reads TGTGCCAGCAGCTTAGTCACACTAGTACAAGAGACCCAGTACTTC.